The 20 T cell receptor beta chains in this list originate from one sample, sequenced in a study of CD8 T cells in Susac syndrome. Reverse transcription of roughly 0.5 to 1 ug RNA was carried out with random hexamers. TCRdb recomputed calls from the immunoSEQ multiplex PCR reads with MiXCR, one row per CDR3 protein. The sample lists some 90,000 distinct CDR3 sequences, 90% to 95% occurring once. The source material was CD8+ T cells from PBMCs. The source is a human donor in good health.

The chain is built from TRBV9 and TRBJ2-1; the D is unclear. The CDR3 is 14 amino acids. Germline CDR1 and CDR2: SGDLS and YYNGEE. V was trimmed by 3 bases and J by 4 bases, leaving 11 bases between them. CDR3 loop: CASSGTAPYNEQFF. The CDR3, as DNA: TGTGCCAGCAGCGGGACGGCCCCTTACAATGAGCAGTTCTTC.

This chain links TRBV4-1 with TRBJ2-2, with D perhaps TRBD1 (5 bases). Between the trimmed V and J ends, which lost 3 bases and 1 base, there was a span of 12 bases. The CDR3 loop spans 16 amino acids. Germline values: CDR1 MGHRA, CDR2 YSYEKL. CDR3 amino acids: CASSHRAGLNTGELFF. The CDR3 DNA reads TGCGCCAGCAGCCACCGGGCAGGGTTGAACACCGGGGAGCTGTTTTTT.

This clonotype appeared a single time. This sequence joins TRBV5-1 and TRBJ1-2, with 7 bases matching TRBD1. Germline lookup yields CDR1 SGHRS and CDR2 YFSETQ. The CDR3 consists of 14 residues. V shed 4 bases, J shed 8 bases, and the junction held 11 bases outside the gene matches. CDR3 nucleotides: TGCGCCAGCAGCGCCTCGACAGGGAGCCGCGGCTACACCTTC. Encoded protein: CASSASTGSRGYTF. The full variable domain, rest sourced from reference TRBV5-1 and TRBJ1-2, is KAGVTQTPRYLIKTRGQQVTLSCSPISGHRSVSWYQQTPGQGLQFLFEYFSETQRNKGNFPGRFSGRQFSNSRSEMNVSTLELGDSALYLCASSASTGSRGYTFGSGTRLTVV.

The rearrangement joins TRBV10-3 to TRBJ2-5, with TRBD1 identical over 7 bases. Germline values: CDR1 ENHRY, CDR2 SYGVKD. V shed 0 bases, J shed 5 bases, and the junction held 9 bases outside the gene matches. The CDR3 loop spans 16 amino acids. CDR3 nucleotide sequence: TGTGCCATCAGTGAGTCCGACAGGGTCCGATTCGAGACCCAGTACTTC. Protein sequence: CAISESDRVRFETQYF.

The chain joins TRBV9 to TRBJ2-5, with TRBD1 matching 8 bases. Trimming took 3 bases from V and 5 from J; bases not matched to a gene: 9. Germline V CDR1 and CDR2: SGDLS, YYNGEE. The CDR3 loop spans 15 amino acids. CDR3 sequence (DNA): TGTGCCAGCAGCGGGGCAGGGGGCAGGGTTGAGACCCAGTACTTC. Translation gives CASSGAGGRVETQYF.

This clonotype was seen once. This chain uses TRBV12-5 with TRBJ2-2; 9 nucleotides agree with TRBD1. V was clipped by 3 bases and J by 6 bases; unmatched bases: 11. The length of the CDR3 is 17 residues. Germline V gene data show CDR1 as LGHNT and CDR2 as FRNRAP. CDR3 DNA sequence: TGTGCTAGTGGTTTCCTTCTTCCCCGACAGGGGGCCGGGGAGCTGTTTTTT. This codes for CASGFLLPRQGAGELFF.

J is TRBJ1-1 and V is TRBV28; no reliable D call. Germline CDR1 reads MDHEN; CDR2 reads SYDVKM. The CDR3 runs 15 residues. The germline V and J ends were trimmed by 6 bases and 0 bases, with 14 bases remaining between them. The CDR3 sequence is CASSPLTEVNTEAFF. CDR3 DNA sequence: TGTGCCAGCAGCCCACTAACAGAAGTGAACACTGAAGCTTTCTTT.

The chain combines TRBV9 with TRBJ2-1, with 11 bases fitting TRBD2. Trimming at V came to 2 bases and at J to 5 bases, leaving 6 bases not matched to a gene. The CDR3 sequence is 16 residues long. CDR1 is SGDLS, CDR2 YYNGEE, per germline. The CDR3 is CASSVSLAGGNNEQFF. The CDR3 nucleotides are TGTGCCAGCAGCGTTTCCCTAGCGGGGGGAAACAATGAGCAGTTCTTC.

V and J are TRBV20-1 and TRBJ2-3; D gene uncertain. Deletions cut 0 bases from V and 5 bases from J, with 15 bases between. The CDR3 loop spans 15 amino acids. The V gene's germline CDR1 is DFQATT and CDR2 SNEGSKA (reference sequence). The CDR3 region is CSARDRAGTRDTQYF. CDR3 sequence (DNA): TGCAGTGCTAGAGATCGGGCAGGAACCCGAGATACGCAGTATTTT.

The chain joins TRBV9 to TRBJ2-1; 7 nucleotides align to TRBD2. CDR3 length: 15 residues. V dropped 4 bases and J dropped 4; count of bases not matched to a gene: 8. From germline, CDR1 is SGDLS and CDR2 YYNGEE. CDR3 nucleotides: TGTGCCAGCAGCCCCGGGGACGGGGGGTACAATGAGCAGTTCTTC. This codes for CASSPGDGGYNEQFF. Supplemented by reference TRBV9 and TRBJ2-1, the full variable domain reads DSGVTQTPKHLITATGQRVTLRCSPRSGDLSVYWYQQSLDQGLQFLIQYYNGEERAKGNILERFSAQQFPDLHSELNLSSLELGDSALYFCASSPGDGGYNEQFFGPGTRLTVL.

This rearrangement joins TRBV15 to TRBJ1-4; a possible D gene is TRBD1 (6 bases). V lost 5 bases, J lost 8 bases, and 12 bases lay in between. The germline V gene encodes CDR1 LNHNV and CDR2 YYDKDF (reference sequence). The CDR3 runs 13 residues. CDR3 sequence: CATSRPQGEKLFF. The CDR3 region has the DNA TGTGCCACCAGCCGGCCGCAGGGGGAAAAACTGTTTTTT. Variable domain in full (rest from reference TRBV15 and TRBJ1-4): DAMVIQNPRYQVTQFGKPVTLSCSQTLNHNVMYWYQQKSSQAPKLLFHYYDKDFNNEADTPDNFQSRRPNTSFCFLDIRSPGLGDTAMYLCATSRPQGEKLFFGSGTQLSVL.

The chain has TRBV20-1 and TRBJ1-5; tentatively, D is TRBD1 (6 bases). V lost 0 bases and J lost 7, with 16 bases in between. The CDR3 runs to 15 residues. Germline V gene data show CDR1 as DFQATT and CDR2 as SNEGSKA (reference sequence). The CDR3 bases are TGCAGTGCTAGAGATCAGGGGTGGCAAGGACAGCCCCAGCATTTT. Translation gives CSARDQGWQGQPQHF.

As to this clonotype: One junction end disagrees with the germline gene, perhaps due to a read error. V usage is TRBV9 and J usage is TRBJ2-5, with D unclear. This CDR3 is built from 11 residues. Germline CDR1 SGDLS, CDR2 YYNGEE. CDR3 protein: CASSDQQTQYF. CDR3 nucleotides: TGTGCCAGCAGCGACCAACAGACCCAGTACTTC.

CDR3 in amino acids: CASSLVPGIPEAFF. The CDR3 coding sequence is TGTGCCAGCAGTTTAGTCCCCGGGATCCCTGAAGCTTTCTTT. The chain links TRBV12-3 or TRBV12-4 to TRBJ1-1; D remains unclear. The CDR3 runs to 14 residues. The V end was cut by 1 base, the J end by 6 bases, with 12 bases between.

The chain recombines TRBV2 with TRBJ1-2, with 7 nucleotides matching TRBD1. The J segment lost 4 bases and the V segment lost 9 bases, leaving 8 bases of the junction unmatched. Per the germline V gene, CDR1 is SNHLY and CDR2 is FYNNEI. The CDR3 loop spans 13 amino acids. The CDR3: CARGDSDIYGYTF. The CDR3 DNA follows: TGTGCCAGAGGGGACAGCGACATCTATGGCTACACCTTC.

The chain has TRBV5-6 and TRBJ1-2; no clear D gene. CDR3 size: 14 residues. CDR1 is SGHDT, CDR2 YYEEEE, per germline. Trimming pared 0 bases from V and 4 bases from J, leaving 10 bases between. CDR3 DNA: TGTGCCAGCAGCTTGGGGGATTACCTCTATGGCTACACCTTC. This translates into CASSLGDYLYGYTF.

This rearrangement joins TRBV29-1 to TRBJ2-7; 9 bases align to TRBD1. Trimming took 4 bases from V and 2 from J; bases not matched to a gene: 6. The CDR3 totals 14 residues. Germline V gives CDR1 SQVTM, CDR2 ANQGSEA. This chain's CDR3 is CSVAGTGIPYEQYF. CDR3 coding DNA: TGCAGCGTTGCCGGGACAGGGATCCCCTACGAGCAGTACTTC.

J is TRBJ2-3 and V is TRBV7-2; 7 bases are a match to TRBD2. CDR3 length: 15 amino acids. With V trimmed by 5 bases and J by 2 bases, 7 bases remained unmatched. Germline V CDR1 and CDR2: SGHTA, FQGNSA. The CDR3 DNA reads TGTGCCAGCAGCCCAGATTGGGACTACACAGATACGCAGTATTTT. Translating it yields CASSPDWDYTDTQYF. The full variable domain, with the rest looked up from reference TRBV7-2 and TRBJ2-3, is GAGVSQSPSNKVTEKGKDVELRCDPISGHTALYWYRQSLGQGLEFLIYFQGNSAPDKSGLPSDRFSAERTGGSVSTLTIQRTQQEDSAVYLCASSPDWDYTDTQYFGPGTRLTVL.

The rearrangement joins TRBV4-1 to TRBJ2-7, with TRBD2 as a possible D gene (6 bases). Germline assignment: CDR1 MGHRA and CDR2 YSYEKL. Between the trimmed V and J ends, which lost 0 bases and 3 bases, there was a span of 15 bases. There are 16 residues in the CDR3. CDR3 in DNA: TGCGCCAGCAGCCAAGATGAAGGTAGCGGCTACTACGAGCAGTACTTC. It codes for CASSQDEGSGYYEQYF.

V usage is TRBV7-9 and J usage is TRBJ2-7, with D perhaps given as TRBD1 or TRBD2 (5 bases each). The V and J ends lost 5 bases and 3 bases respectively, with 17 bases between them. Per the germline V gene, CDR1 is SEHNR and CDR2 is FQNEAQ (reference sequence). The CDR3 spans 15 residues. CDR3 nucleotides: TGTGCCAGCAGCCCCGGGGCGGGCCCCAACTACGAGCAGTACTTC. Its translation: CASSPGAGPNYEQYF. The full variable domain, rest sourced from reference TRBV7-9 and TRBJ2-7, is DTGVSQNPRHKITKRGQNVTFRCDPISEHNRLYWYRQTLGQGPEFLTYFQNEAQLEKSRLLSDRFSAERPKGSFSTLEIQRTEQGDSAMYLCASSPGAGPNYEQYFGPGTRLTVT.